This TCR beta chain was identified during a study of Ad26.COV2.S vaccination and SARS-CoV-2 variants. Findings and limits, study-wide: Substantial breadth was reported for post-vaccination spike-specific CD8+ and CD4+ T cells.

CDR1 is SNHLY, CDR2 FYNNEI, per germline. The CDR3 is 15 residues long. V was cut by 2 bases and J by 6 bases, with 13 bases left in between. Assay used: immunoSEQ multiplex PCR; TCRdb lists only in-frame clones, some missing. The repertoire holds about 410,000 clones, with 75% to 90% as singletons. Specified treatment: some 20 received Ad26.COV2.S at low or high dose, single or two shots; about five received placebo; per-sample allocation not given. Samples were taken on day 63 after the first vaccine or placebo injection. Boston supplied an adult donor aged 18-55 years. Vaccine was an Ad26 vector expressing Wuhan-strain SARS-CoV-2 spike. A remark on this clone: Its antigen is as yet unknown.

The sequence came from a person between 18 and 60 years old who received the Ad26.COV2.S COVID-19 vaccine or a placebo. This sequence joins TRBV2 and TRBJ2-2, with a tentative D call TRBD1 (5 bases). This material consisted of peripheral blood, taken in a trial of Ad26.COV2.S vaccine versus placebo. In DNA form, the CDR3 reads TGTGCCAGCAGTGAAATGGCAGGGTCTGCCGGGGAGCTGTTTTTT. This translates into CASSEMAGSAGELFF. The whole variable domain, remainder taken from reference TRBV2 and TRBJ2-2, is EPEVTQTPSHQVTQMGQEVILRCVPISNHLYFYWYRQILGQKVEFLVSFYNNEISEKSEIFDDQFSVERPDGSNFTLKIRSTKLEDSAMYFCASSEMAGSAGELFFGEGSRLTVL.